This TCR beta chain was recovered during a study of T cells in localized non-small cell lung cancer. Broader study findings: Overall survival was longer when the density of T cells in the blood was higher. Uninvolved adjacent lung had the highest recorded T cell clonality, with tumor below it. Among the top 100 tumor clones, a median about 60 appeared in adjacent lung.

Germline CDR1 GTSNPN, CDR2 SVGIG (reference sequence). The V end lost 3 bases, the J end lost 3 bases, and 11 bases lay between the germline ends. The CDR3 runs 13 residues. Sequencing was performed with immunoSEQ multiplex PCR; in TCRdb, only in-frame clones are kept and a portion is missing. The sample has approximately 140,000 clones; 89% are singletons. As to this clone: Its matching antigen is unknown.

The TCR was taken from a female donor at least 60 years old with stage I lung adenocarcinoma. V gene TRBV30 combines with J gene TRBJ1-2, with no clear D. Sequenced here: peripheral blood, sampled before any cancer treatment. The CDR3 loop is CAWSHQDYYGYTF. The CDR3 bases are TGTGCCTGGAGCCATCAGGATTACTATGGCTACACCTTC.